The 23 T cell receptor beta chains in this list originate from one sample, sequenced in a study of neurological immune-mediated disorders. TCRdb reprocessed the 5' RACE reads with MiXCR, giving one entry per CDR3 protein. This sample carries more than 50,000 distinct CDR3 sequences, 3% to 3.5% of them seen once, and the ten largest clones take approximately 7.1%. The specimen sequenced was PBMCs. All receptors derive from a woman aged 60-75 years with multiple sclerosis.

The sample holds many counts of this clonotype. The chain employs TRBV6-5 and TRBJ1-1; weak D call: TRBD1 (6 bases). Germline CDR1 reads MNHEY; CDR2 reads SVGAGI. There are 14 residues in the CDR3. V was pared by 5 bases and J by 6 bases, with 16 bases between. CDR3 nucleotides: TGTGCCAGCAGTAATCACAGGGATCTCGCTGAAGCTTTCTTT. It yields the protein CASSNHRDLAEAFF.

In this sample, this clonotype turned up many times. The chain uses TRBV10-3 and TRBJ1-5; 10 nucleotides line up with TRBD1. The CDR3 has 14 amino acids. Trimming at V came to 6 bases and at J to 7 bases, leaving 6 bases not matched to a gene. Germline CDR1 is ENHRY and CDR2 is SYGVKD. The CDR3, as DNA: TGTGCCATCAGGGCTGACAGGGGGCGGCAGCCCCAGCATTTT. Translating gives CAIRADRGRQPQHF.

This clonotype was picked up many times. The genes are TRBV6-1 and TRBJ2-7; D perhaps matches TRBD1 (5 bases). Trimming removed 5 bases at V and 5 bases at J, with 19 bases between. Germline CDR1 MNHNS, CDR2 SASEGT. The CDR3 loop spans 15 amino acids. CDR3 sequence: CASSPRVKGVDEQYF. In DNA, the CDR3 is TGTGCCAGCAGTCCCAGGGTGAAAGGGGTTGACGAGCAGTACTTC.

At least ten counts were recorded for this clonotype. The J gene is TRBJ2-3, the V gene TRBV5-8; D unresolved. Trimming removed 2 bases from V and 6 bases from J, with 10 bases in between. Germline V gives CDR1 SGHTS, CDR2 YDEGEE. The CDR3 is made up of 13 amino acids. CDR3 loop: CASSLPAVDTQYF. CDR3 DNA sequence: TGTGCCAGCAGCTTACCGGCTGTGGATACGCAGTATTTT.

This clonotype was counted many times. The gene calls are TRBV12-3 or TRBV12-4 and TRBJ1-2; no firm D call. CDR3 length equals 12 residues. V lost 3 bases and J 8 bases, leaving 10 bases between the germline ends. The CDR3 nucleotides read TGTGCCAGCAGTTTTAGTCGTGGAGGCTACACCTTC. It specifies CASSFSRGGYTF.

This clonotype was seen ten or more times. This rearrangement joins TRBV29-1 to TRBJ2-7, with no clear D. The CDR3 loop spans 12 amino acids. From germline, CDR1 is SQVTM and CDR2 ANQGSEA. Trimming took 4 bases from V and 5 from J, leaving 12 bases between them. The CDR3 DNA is TGCAGCGTTGGCCTGATTAAGGACGAGCAGTACTTC. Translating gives CSVGLIKDEQYF.

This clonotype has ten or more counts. The chain's CDR3 is CASRLEGIGPQHF. CDR3 nucleotide sequence: TGTGCCAGCAGGCTGGAGGGAATAGGGCCCCAGCATTTT. This chain connects TRBV5-5 to TRBJ1-5; D unresolved. Germline V CDR1 and CDR2: SGHKS, YYEKEE (reference sequence). V was pared by 5 bases and J by 9 bases, with 15 bases between. This CDR3 region has 13 residues.

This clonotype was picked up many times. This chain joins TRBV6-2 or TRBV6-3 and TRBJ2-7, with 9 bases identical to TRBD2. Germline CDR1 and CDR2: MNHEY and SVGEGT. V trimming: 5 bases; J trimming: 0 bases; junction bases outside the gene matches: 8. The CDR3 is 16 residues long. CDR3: CASSVAGANPSYEQYF. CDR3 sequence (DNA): TGTGCCAGCAGTGTAGCGGGAGCAAACCCCTCCTACGAGCAGTACTTC.

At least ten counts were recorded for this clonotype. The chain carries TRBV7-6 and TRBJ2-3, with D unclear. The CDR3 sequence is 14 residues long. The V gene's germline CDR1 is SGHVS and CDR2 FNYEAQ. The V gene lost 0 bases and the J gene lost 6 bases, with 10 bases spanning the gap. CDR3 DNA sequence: TGTGCCAGCAGCTTAGCGGAAGTTGGGGATACGCAGTATTTT. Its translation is CASSLAEVGDTQYF.

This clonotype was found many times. CDR3 loop: CASSFGQNTGELFF. For the CDR3, the DNA is TGTGCCAGCAGCTTCGGTCAGAACACCGGGGAGCTGTTTTTT. The V and J genes are TRBV5-5 and TRBJ2-2; D gene uncertain. Germline CDR1 and CDR2: SGHKS and YYEKEE (reference sequence). Trimming cost V 2 bases and J 1 base, with 6 bases left between them. CDR3 size: 14 residues.

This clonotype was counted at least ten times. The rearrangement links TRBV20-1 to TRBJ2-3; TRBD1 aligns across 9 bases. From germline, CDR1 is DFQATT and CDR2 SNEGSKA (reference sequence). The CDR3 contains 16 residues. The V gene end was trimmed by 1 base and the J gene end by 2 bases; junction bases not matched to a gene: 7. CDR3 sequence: CSARGVTGGFTDTQYF. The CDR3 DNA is TGCAGTGCTAGAGGGGTGACAGGGGGTTTCACAGATACGCAGTATTTT.

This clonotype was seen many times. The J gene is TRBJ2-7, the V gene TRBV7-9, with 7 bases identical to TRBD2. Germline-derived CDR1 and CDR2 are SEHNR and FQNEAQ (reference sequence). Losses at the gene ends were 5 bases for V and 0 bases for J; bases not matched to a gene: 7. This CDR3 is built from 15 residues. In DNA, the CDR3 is TGTGCCAGCAGCCCTAGACTAGCTAGCTCCTACGAGCAGTACTTC. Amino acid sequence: CASSPRLASSYEQYF.

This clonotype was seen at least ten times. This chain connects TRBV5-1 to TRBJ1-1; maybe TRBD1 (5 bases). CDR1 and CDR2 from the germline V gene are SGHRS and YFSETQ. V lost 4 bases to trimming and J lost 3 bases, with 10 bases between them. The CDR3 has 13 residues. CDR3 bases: TGCGCCAGCAGCGGGGACGGATACACTGAAGCTTTCTTT. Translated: CASSGDGYTEAFF.

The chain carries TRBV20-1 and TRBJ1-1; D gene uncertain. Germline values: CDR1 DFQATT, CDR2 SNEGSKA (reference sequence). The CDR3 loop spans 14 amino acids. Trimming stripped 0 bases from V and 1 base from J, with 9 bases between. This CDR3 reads CSARDPRENTEAFF. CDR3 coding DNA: TGCAGTGCTAGAGACCCCAGAGAGAACACTGAAGCTTTCTTT.

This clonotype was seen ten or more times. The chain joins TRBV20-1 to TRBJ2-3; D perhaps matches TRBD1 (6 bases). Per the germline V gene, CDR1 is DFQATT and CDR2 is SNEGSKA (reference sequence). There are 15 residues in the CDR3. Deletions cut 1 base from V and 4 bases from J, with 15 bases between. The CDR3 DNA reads TGCAGTGCTAGAGGGGGAAGGGGGAAGTCAGATACGCAGTATTTT. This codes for CSARGGRGKSDTQYF.

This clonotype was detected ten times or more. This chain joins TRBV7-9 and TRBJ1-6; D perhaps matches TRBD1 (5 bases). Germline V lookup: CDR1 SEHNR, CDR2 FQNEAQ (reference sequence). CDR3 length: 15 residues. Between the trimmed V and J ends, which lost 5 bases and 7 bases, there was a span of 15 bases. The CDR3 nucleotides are TGTGCCAGCAGCCAGAGGACATCTGGAAATTCACCCCTCCACTTT. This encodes CASSQRTSGNSPLHF.

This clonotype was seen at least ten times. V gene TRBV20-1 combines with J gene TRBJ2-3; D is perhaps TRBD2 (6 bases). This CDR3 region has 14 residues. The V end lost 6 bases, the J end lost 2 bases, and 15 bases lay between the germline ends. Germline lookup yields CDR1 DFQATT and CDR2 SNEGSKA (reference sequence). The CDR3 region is CSADRDSSTDTQYF. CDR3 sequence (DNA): TGCAGTGCGGACCGGGACTCCTCCACAGATACGCAGTATTTT.

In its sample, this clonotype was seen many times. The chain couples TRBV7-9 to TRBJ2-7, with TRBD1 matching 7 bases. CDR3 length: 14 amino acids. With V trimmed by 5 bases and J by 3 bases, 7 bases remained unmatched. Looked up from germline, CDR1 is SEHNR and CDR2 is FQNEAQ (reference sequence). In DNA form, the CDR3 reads TGTGCCAGCAGCCTCTCCGGGACAGACTACGAGCAGTACTTC. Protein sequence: CASSLSGTDYEQYF.

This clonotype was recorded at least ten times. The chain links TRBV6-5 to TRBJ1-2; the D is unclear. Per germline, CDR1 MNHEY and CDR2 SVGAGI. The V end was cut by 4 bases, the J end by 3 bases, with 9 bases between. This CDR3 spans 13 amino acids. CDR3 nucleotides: TGTGCCAGCAGTTTAGGACCGTACTATGGCTACACCTTC. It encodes CASSLGPYYGYTF.

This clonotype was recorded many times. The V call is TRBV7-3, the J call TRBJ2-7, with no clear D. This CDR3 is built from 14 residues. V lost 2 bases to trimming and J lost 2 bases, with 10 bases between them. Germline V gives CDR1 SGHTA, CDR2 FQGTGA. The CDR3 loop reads CASSLSGDAYEQYF. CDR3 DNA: TGTGCCAGCAGCTTATCTGGTGATGCCTACGAGCAGTACTTC.

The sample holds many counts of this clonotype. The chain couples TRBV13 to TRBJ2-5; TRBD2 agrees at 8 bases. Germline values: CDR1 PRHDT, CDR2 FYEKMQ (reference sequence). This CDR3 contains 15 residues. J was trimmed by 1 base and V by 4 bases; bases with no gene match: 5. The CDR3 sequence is CASSSSTSGQETQYF. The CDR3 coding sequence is TGTGCCAGCAGCTCCTCAACTAGCGGCCAAGAGACCCAGTACTTC.

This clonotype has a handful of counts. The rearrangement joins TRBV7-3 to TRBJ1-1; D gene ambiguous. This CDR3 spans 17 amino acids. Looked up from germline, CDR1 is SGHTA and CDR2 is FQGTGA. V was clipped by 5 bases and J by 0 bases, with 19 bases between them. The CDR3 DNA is TGTGCCAGCAGCCCAAGTGGGTCTAGACGGTTGAACACTGAAGCTTTCTTT. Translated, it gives CASSPSGSRRLNTEAFF.

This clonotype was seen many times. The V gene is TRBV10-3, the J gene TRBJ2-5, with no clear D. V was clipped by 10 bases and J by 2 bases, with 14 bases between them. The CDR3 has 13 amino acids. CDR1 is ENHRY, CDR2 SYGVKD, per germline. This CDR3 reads CATLQLGQETQYF. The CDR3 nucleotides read TGTGCCACTTTACAGCTGGGACAAGAGACCCAGTACTTC.